These 29 T cell receptor beta chains share one sample of origin, sequenced in a study of shared clonotypes between healthy human individuals. Some clones are missing from TCRdb's copy, which holds only in-frame ones; the method was immunoSEQ multiplex PCR. The table has under 650,000 clones, almost 97% seen once. Sequencing used naive CD4+ T cells sorted from blood. Specified subset: CD45RA+ positively selected. The receptors originated from a woman in her twenties or thirties in good health.

The genes are TRBV4-2 and TRBJ1-2; D gene ambiguous. Germline CDR1 reads LGHNA; CDR2 reads YNFKEQ. V gave up 0 bases and J gave up 1 base, with 18 bases separating them. The CDR3 length is 18 residues. CDR3 bases: TGTGCCAGCAGCCAAGATGGGAATACCCCATTAATTAACTATGGCTACACCTTC. It specifies CASSQDGNTPLINYGYTF.

This chain connects TRBV30 to TRBJ1-4; 7 bases agree with TRBD1. Germline V gene sequence: CDR1 GTSNPN, CDR2 SVGIG (reference sequence). V trimming: 3 bases; J trimming: 11 bases; junction bases outside the gene matches: 6. The CDR3 spans 12 residues. CDR3 nucleotide sequence: TGTGCCTGGAGCGTGACAGGGTACAAACTGTTTTTT. Translation gives CAWSVTGYKLFF.

The chain is built from TRBV15 and TRBJ2-7, with 9 bases identical to TRBD1. This CDR3 region has 17 residues. The junction had 12 bases not matched to a gene; V was cut back by 0 bases and J by 6 bases. Germline V gene lookup returns CDR1 LNHNV and CDR2 YYDKDF (reference sequence). The CDR3 protein is CATSREKGADRGFEQYF. CDR3 DNA: TGTGCCACCAGCAGAGAAAAAGGGGCGGACAGGGGTTTCGAGCAGTACTTC.

The chain uses TRBV10-1 and TRBJ2-1, with 7 bases identical to TRBD2. The length of the CDR3 is 15 residues. The V and J ends lost 7 bases and 8 bases, in that order; junction bases with no gene match: 14. CDR1 is WNHNN, CDR2 SYGVQD, per germline (reference sequence). DNA of the CDR3: TGCGCCAGCACCCCGGGGAGGGGCGATTTGGATGAGCAGTTCTTC. Translated, it gives CASTPGRGDLDEQFF.

The V gene is TRBV10-1, the J gene TRBJ1-2; D ambiguous. Between the trimmed V and J ends, which lost 7 bases and 0 bases, there was a span of 6 bases. CDR3 length: 12 residues. Germline loops: CDR1 WNHNN, CDR2 SYGVQD (reference sequence). The CDR3: CASNSSNYGYTF. CDR3 nucleotides: TGCGCCAGCAACAGTTCTAACTATGGCTACACCTTC.

This clone occurred once. Other DNA sequences in this specimen translate into the identical CDR3. This sequence joins TRBV18 and TRBJ2-5, with D uncertain. Germline loops: CDR1 KGHSH, CDR2 LQKENI. The germline V and J ends were trimmed by 0 bases and 1 base, with 3 bases remaining between them. This CDR3 comprises 13 residues. CDR3 in amino acids: CASSPPSQETQYF. The CDR3 DNA reads TGTGCCAGCTCACCACCGAGCCAAGAGACCCAGTACTTC. Combining the CDR3 with reference TRBV18 and TRBJ2-5 gives the whole variable domain NAGVMQNPRHLVRRRGQEARLRCSPMKGHSHVYWYRQLPEEGLKFMVYLQKENIIDESGMPKERFSAEFPKEGPSILRIQQVVRGDSAAYFCASSPPSQETQYFGPGTRLLVL.

This clone was seen once. The same CDR3 is also encoded by other DNA sequences in this sample. This rearrangement joins TRBV28 to TRBJ2-7, with 7 bases fitting TRBD1. The CDR3 is made up of 14 amino acids. V lost 2 bases to trimming and J lost 2 bases; unmatched junction nucleotides: 3. CDR1 MDHEN and CDR2 SYDVKM come from the germline V gene. The CDR3 loop reads CASSLRGLAYEQYF. The CDR3 DNA is TGTGCCAGCAGTTTAAGGGGGCTGGCCTACGAGCAGTACTTC.

The chain employs TRBV19 and TRBJ2-3, with 9 bases matching TRBD1. Germline assignment: CDR1 LNHDA and CDR2 SQIVND (reference sequence). The V segment lost 5 bases and the J segment 6 bases; nucleotides outside the gene matches: 12. CDR3 length equals 16 residues. CDR3 DNA sequence: TGTGCCAGTAGTCGCTCCTCTGGGACAGGGACCGATACGCAGTATTTT. Protein: CASSRSSGTGTDTQYF.

This chain connects TRBV6-6 to TRBJ2-7; 8 bases fit TRBD2. J was trimmed by 2 bases and V by 2 bases; bases with no gene match: 2. CDR1 and CDR2 from the germline V gene are MNHNY and SVGAGI (reference sequence). CDR3 length: 14 amino acids. This CDR3 reads CASSYAGRAYEQYF. In DNA form, the CDR3 reads TGTGCCAGCAGTTACGCCGGGAGGGCCTACGAGCAGTACTTC.

The chain employs TRBV5-1 and TRBJ2-3; D gene ambiguous. Germline V CDR1 and CDR2: SGHRS, YFSETQ. CDR3 size: 15 residues. V was cut by 6 bases and J by 2 bases, with 16 bases left in between. CDR3 protein: CASTSLSRNTDTQYF. For the CDR3, the DNA is TGCGCCAGCACCAGCTTGTCTCGAAACACAGATACGCAGTATTTT.

The chain joins TRBV6-4 to TRBJ1-2; 7 nucleotides line up with TRBD1. The CDR3 consists of 14 residues. Trimming at V came to 2 bases and at J to 6 bases, leaving 6 bases not matched to a gene. Germline values: CDR1 MRHNA, CDR2 SNTAGT. Here the CDR3 reads CASSDHRGGNGYTF. CDR3 nucleotides: TGTGCCAGCAGTGACCACAGGGGAGGAAATGGCTACACCTTC.

V is TRBV28 and J is TRBJ1-6; D unclear. Trimming cost V 7 bases and J 2 bases, with 12 bases left between them. The CDR3 runs to 15 residues. Germline lookup yields CDR1 MDHEN and CDR2 SYDVKM. The CDR3 region has the DNA TGTGCCAGCACGACTACGGTTGCCTATAATTCACCCCTCCACTTT. This gives the protein CASTTTVAYNSPLHF.

V is TRBV5-1 and J is TRBJ2-2; D not certain. The CDR3 loop spans 14 amino acids. Trimming cost V 0 bases and J 2 bases, with 5 bases left between them. Germline lookup yields CDR1 SGHRS and CDR2 YFSETQ. The CDR3 sequence is CASSLVANTGELFF. The CDR3 DNA sequence: TGCGCCAGCAGCTTGGTGGCTAACACCGGGGAGCTGTTTTTT. The full variable domain, with the rest looked up from reference TRBV5-1 and TRBJ2-2, is KAGVTQTPRYLIKTRGQQVTLSCSPISGHRSVSWYQQTPGQGLQFLFEYFSETQRNKGNFPGRFSGRQFSNSRSEMNVSTLELGDSALYLCASSLVANTGELFFGEGSRLTVL.

This clone is a singleton in its sample. The gene calls are TRBV2 and TRBJ2-7, with 9 positions matching TRBD2. The germline V gene has CDR1 SNHLY and CDR2 FYNNEI. V was pared by 7 bases and J by 0 bases, with 7 bases of the junction left unmatched. The CDR3 is 15 residues long. CDR3 amino acids: CASKPVAGVSYEQYF. The CDR3 nucleotides are TGTGCCAGCAAACCGGTAGCGGGAGTCTCCTACGAGCAGTACTTC.

The chain has TRBV18 and TRBJ2-7, with D perhaps being TRBD1 or TRBD2 (5 bases each). Per the germline V gene, CDR1 is KGHSH and CDR2 is LQKENI. V lost 3 bases, J lost 2 bases, and 11 bases lay in between. CDR3 length: 14 residues. The CDR3 coding sequence is TGTGCCAGCTCACCGGGACGGACAACCTACGAGCAGTACTTC. Translating it yields CASSPGRTTYEQYF.

V usage is TRBV28 and J usage is TRBJ2-5, with 7 bases identical to TRBD2. Germline assignment: CDR1 MDHEN and CDR2 SYDVKM. The V gene end was trimmed by 5 bases and the J gene end by 5 bases; junction bases not matched to a gene: 8. The CDR3 contains 14 residues. DNA for the CDR3: TGTGCCAGCAGTGCCTCGGCGGGAGATGAGACCCAGTACTTC. Encoded protein: CASSASAGDETQYF.

This chain uses TRBV19 with TRBJ1-5, with 8 positions matching TRBD1. V trimming: 4 bases; J trimming: 0 bases; junction bases outside the gene matches: 5. The germline CDR1 and CDR2 sequences are LNHDA and SQIVND (reference sequence). This CDR3 is 16 amino acids long. The CDR3 DNA sequence: TGTGCCAGTAGTACCCAGACAGGGGATAGCAATCAGCCCCAGCATTTT. Amino acids: CASSTQTGDSNQPQHF.

The chain couples TRBV4-1 to TRBJ2-3; D might be TRBD1 or TRBD2, each matching 5 bases. The CDR3 sequence is 16 residues long. Looked up from germline, CDR1 is MGHRA and CDR2 is YSYEKL. V lost 0 bases and J lost 5, with 15 bases in between. CDR3 protein: CASSQEGDLVGDTQYF. Written as DNA, the CDR3 is TGCGCCAGCAGCCAAGAGGGGGATTTAGTGGGAGATACGCAGTATTTT.

This clone appeared a single time. The J gene is TRBJ2-5, the V gene TRBV28, with a weak D call TRBD1 (5 bases). The end of the DNA fits TRBJ2-7 better, so the J call may be wrong. Per germline, CDR1 MDHEN and CDR2 SYDVKM. CDR3 length equals 13 residues. The CDR3 nucleotides are TGTGCCACCCGGTTCAGGGAAGTCGGCGAGCAGTACTTC. Encoded protein: CATRFREVGEQYF.

The chain combines TRBV5-4 with TRBJ1-2; the match to TRBD1 covers 8 bases. Per germline, CDR1 SGHNT and CDR2 YYREEE (reference sequence). V was pared by 4 bases and J by 8 bases, with 7 bases of the junction left unmatched. CDR3 length: 13 amino acids. CDR3 nucleotides: TGTGCCAGCAGCCGAGACAGGGGCTGGGGCTACACCTTC. It encodes CASSRDRGWGYTF. Filled out from reference TRBV5-4 and TRBJ1-2, the complete variable domain reads ETGVTQSPTHLIKTRGQQVTLRCSSQSGHNTVSWYQQALGQGPQFIFQYYREEENGRGNFPPRFSGLQFPNYSSELNVNALELDDSALYLCASSRDRGWGYTFGSGTRLTVV.

The chain uses TRBV2 and TRBJ2-5, with 7 bases identical to TRBD2. The CDR3 has 15 residues. Germline trimming cut 6 bases from V and 7 bases from J; bases unmatched to any gene: 14. The germline V gene has CDR1 SNHLY and CDR2 FYNNEI. CDR3 DNA sequence: TGTGCCAGCAGCGCCAAAACTAGCGTCACCGGGACCCAGTACTTC. Its translation is CASSAKTSVTGTQYF.

This clone occurred once. This rearrangement joins TRBV9 to TRBJ1-1, with D uncertain. V was cut by 3 bases and J by 8 bases, with 17 bases left in between. The CDR3 runs to 14 residues. Looked up from germline, CDR1 is SGDLS and CDR2 is YYNGEE. The CDR3 nucleotides are TGTGCCAGCAGCGGACCCTCCCTATTAGGGGAAGCTTTCTTT. As protein: CASSGPSLLGEAFF. The variable domain in full, completed from reference TRBV9 and TRBJ1-1, reads DSGVTQTPKHLITATGQRVTLRCSPRSGDLSVYWYQQSLDQGLQFLIQYYNGEERAKGNILERFSAQQFPDLHSELNLSSLELGDSALYFCASSGPSLLGEAFFGQGTRLTVV.

This chain uses TRBV28 with TRBJ1-1, with 7 bases matching TRBD1. This CDR3 region has 13 residues. J gave up 8 bases and V 8 bases, and 11 bases lay outside the gene matches. Germline V lookup: CDR1 MDHEN, CDR2 SYDVKM. The CDR3 protein is CASRSTGALEAFF. CDR3 in DNA: TGTGCCAGCCGATCCACAGGGGCCCTCGAAGCTTTCTTT.

V is TRBV19 and J is TRBJ2-1; TRBD1 agrees at 9 bases. The junction had 5 bases not matched to a gene; V was cut back by 3 bases and J by 5 bases. CDR3 length: 15 residues. Germline-derived CDR1 and CDR2 are LNHDA and SQIVND (reference sequence). CDR3 sequence (DNA): TGTGCCAGTAGTATTAGGGACAGGGCGAACAATGAGCAGTTCTTC. Protein: CASSIRDRANNEQFF.

The genes are TRBV28 and TRBJ1-2, with D perhaps matching TRBD1 (5 bases). Per germline, CDR1 MDHEN and CDR2 SYDVKM. The ends were cut back, 6 bases at V and 3 bases at J, with 11 bases in the middle. The CDR3 runs 13 residues. CDR3 sequence: CASRDGTDYGYTF. For the CDR3, the DNA is TGTGCCAGCAGGGATGGGACGGACTATGGCTACACCTTC.

J is TRBJ2-7 and V is TRBV7-2; D not resolved. There are 16 residues in the CDR3. Trimming took 3 bases from V and 4 from J, leaving 19 bases between them. CDR1 and CDR2 from the germline V gene are SGHTA and FQGNSA. This CDR3 is CASSFPIGKVGYEQYF. In nucleotides, the CDR3 is TGTGCCAGCAGCTTCCCAATCGGAAAGGTAGGGTACGAGCAGTACTTC.

V gene TRBV19 combines with J gene TRBJ1-5; 12 nucleotides match TRBD1. The CDR3 consists of 14 residues. V lost 6 bases, J lost 5 bases, and 2 bases stayed unmatched. Germline CDR1 is LNHDA and CDR2 is SQIVND (reference sequence). CDR3 sequence (DNA): TGTGCCAGTAGCGGGACAGGGGGCCATCAGCCCCAGCATTTT. This translates into CASSGTGGHQPQHF.

The chain joins TRBV6-5 to TRBJ2-2, with unresolved D. There are 15 residues in the CDR3. The V end lost 2 bases, the J end lost 5 bases, and 12 bases lay between the germline ends. CDR1 is MNHEY and CDR2 is SVGAGI in the germline V gene. The CDR3 region is CASSYRHSTTGELFF. CDR3 DNA: TGTGCCAGCAGTTACAGGCATTCAACGACCGGGGAGCTGTTTTTT.

The genes are TRBV27 and TRBJ2-1; 10 bases agree with TRBD2. CDR3 length: 14 residues. Trimming at V came to 4 bases and at J to 7 bases, leaving 4 bases not matched to a gene. CDR1 and CDR2 (germline): MNHEY, SMNVEV (reference sequence). The CDR3 coding sequence is TGTGCCAGCAGTTGGTCACTAGCGGGGAATGAGCAGTTCTTC. Translated: CASSWSLAGNEQFF.